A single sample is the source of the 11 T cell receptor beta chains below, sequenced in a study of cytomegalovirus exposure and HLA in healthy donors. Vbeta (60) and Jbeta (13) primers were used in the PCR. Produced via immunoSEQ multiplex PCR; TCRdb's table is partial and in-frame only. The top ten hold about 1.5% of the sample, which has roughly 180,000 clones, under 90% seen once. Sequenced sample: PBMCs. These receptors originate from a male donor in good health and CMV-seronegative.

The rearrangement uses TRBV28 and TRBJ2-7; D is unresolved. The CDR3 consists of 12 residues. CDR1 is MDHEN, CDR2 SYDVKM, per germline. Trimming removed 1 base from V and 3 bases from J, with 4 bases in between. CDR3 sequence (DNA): TGTGCCAGCAGTTTATCCTTCTACGAGCAGTACTTC. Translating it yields CASSLSFYEQYF.

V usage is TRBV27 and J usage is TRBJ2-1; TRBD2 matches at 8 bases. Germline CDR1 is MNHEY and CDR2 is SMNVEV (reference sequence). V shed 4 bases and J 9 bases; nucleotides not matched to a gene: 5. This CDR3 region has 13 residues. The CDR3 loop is CASSYSGTAEQFF. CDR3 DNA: TGTGCCAGCAGTTATAGCGGGACGGCTGAGCAGTTCTTC.

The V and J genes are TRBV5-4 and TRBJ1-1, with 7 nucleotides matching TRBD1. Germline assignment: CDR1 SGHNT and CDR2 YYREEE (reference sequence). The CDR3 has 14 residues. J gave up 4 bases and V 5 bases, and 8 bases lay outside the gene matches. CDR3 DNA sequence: TGTGCCAGCAGAGGGGGCAGGGCGGCCACTGAAGCTTTCTTT. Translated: CASRGGRAATEAFF.

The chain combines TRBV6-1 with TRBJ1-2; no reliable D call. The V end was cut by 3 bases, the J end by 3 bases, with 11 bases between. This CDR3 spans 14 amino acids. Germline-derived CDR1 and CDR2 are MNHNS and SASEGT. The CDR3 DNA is TGTGCCAGCAGTGATGAGGGCTCGTACTATGGCTACACCTTC. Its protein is CASSDEGSYYGYTF.

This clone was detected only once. CDR3 in DNA: TGCGCCAGCTCCATGCAGGGGGCTCACTATGGCTACACCTTC. Its protein is CASSMQGAHYGYTF. V is TRBV5-1 and J is TRBJ1-2; 8 bases map to TRBD1. Germline loops: CDR1 SGHRS, CDR2 YFSETQ. CDR3 length: 14 amino acids. V lost 7 bases and J lost 3; bases outside the gene matches: 8. The variable domain in full, completed from reference TRBV5-1 and TRBJ1-2, reads KAGVTQTPRYLIKTRGQQVTLSCSPISGHRSVSWYQQTPGQGLQFLFEYFSETQRNKGNFPGRFSGRQFSNSRSEMNVSTLELGDSALYLCASSMQGAHYGYTFGSGTRLTVV.

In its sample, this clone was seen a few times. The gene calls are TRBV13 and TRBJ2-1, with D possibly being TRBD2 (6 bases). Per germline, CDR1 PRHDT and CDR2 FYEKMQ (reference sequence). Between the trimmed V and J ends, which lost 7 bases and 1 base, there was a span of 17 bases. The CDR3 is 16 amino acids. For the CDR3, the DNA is TGTGCCAGCAATCGGGGGTCCGAACTTTCCTACAATGAGCAGTTCTTC. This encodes CASNRGSELSYNEQFF.

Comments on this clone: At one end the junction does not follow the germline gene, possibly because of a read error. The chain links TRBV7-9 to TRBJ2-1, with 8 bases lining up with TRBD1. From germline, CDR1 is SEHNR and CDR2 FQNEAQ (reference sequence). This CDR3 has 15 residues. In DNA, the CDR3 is TGTTCCAGCAGCCAACGACAGGGGACCTACAATGAGCAGTTCTTC. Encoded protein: CSSSQRQGTYNEQFF.

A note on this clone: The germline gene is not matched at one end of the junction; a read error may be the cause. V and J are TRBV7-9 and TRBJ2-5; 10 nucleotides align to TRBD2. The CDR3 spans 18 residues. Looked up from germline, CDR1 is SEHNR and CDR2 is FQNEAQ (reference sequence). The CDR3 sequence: CSSFRGKVAGGLQETQYF. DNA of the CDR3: TGTTCCAGCTTTCGGGGGAAGGTAGCGGGGGGACTCCAAGAGACCCAGTACTTC.

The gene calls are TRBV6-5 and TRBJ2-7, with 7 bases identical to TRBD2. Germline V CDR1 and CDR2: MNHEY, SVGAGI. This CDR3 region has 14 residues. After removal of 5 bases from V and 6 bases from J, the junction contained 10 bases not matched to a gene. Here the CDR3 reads CASSRTRTSAEQYF. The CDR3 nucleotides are TGTGCCAGCAGTAGGACTAGAACGTCCGCCGAGCAGTACTTC.

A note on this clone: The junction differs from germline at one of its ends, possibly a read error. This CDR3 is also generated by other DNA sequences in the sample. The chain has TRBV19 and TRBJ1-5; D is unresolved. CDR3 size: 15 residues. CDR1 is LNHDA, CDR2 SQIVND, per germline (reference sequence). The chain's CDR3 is CASSSPQIGNQPQHF. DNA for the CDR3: TGCGCCAGTAGTAGCCCCCAGATTGGCAATCAGCCCCAGCATTTT.

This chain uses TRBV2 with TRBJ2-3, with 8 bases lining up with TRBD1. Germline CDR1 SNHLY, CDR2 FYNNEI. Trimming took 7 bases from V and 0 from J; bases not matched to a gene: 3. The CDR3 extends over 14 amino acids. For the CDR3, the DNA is TGTGCCAGCACCCGACAGGGGAGCACAGATACGCAGTATTTT. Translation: CASTRQGSTDTQYF.